The 23 T cell receptor beta chains reported below all come from one sample, sequenced in a study of cytomegalovirus exposure and HLA in healthy donors. The method was immunoSEQ multiplex PCR; TCRdb's version includes in-frame clones alone and lacks a portion of them. The sample contains about 270,000 clones, 65% to 90% of which appear only once. The sample taken for sequencing was PBMCs. These receptors were collected from a woman under 30 in good health and CMV-seronegative.

Comment on this clone: Other DNA sequences in the sample encode the same CDR3. This chain links TRBV9 with TRBJ2-2; D remains unclear. V lost 0 bases to trimming and J lost 4 bases, with 7 bases between them. This CDR3 is 14 amino acids long. Germline lookup yields CDR1 SGDLS and CDR2 YYNGEE. CDR3 sequence (DNA): TGTGCCAGCAGCGTAGGAGGTGGCACCGGGGAGCTGTTTTTT. Amino acids: CASSVGGGTGELFF.

The V gene is TRBV27, the J gene TRBJ1-1; D gene unclear. The V end lost 10 bases, the J end lost 5 bases, and 14 bases lay between the germline ends. From germline, CDR1 is MNHEY and CDR2 SMNVEV (reference sequence). This CDR3 comprises 12 residues. This chain's CDR3 is CATRDLGTEAFF. CDR3 nucleotide sequence: TGTGCCACTCGGGATCTCGGGACTGAAGCTTTCTTT.

The gene calls are TRBV19 and TRBJ2-3; 10 bases match TRBD1. This CDR3 has 15 amino acids. V lost 11 bases, J lost 3 bases, and 11 bases stayed unmatched. The germline CDR1 and CDR2 sequences are LNHDA and SQIVND (reference sequence). CDR3 nucleotide sequence: TGTGCCTCAAGGGGAGGGACAGGGGTTACAGATACGCAGTATTTT. Its protein product is CASRGGTGVTDTQYF.

The CDR3 is CASSVQGANNQPQHF. CDR3 bases: TGTGCCAGCAGTGTTCAGGGGGCGAACAATCAGCCCCAGCATTTT. The V call is TRBV2, the J call TRBJ1-5; 8 nucleotides agree with TRBD1. Germline V CDR1 and CDR2: SNHLY, FYNNEI. The V and J ends lost 4 bases and 3 bases, in that order; junction bases with no gene match: 5. The CDR3 spans 15 residues. The variable domain in full, with the rest retrieved from reference TRBV2 and TRBJ1-5, is EPEVTQTPSHQVTQMGQEVILRCVPISNHLYFYWYRQILGQKVEFLVSFYNNEISEKSEIFDDQFSVERPDGSNFTLKIRSTKLEDSAMYFCASSVQGANNQPQHFGDGTRLSIL.

This clone has a handful of counts. V and J are TRBV2 and TRBJ1-2; 8 nucleotides line up with TRBD1. The germline gives CDR1 SNHLY, CDR2 FYNNEI. The V gene end was trimmed by 6 bases and the J gene end by 3 bases; junction bases not matched to a gene: 3. CDR3 length: 13 amino acids. Here the CDR3 DNA reads TGTGCCAGCAGCAGGGGACAGGACTATGGCTACACCTTC. It yields the protein CASSRGQDYGYTF.

This chain uses TRBV6-5 with TRBJ2-1, with D perhaps matching TRBD1 (5 bases). Trimming left V 0 bases short and J 3 bases short, with 12 bases between. The germline gives CDR1 MNHEY, CDR2 SVGAGI. The CDR3 totals 16 residues. CDR3 sequence: CASSYSTGDSYNEQFF. For the CDR3, the DNA is TGTGCCAGCAGTTACTCGACTGGCGACAGCTACAATGAGCAGTTCTTC.

The rearrangement joins TRBV7-9 to TRBJ2-1, with D perhaps TRBD2 (6 bases). CDR3 length: 15 residues. V was trimmed by 8 bases and J by 1 base, leaving 15 bases between them. The germline CDR1 and CDR2 sequences are SEHNR and FQNEAQ (reference sequence). The DNA of the CDR3 is TGTGCCAGCGGGGACGGAGCGGGTTCCTACAATGAGCAGTTCTTC. It is translated as CASGDGAGSYNEQFF.

This clone was counted between two and nine times. The chain uses TRBV2 and TRBJ1-2; TRBD1 might be the D (6 bases). This CDR3 has 12 amino acids. The germline V and J ends were trimmed by 3 bases and 6 bases, with 8 bases remaining between them. In germline, CDR1 is SNHLY, CDR2 FYNNEI. DNA of the CDR3: TGTGCCAGCAGTGACCCAGGGGATGGCTACACCTTC. Amino acids: CASSDPGDGYTF.

The chain recombines TRBV27 with TRBJ1-6; 10 nucleotides align to TRBD1. After removal of 5 bases from V and 9 bases from J, the junction contained 10 bases not matched to a gene. The germline V gene has CDR1 MNHEY and CDR2 SMNVEV (reference sequence). The length of the CDR3 is 16 residues. The CDR3 nucleotides read TGTGCCAGCAGTCCTATCGAGGGACAGGGGAGTTCACCCCTCCACTTT. Translating gives CASSPIEGQGSSPLHF.

The chain is built from TRBV9 and TRBJ2-1; 11 bases map to TRBD2. The length of the CDR3 is 14 residues. Trimming cost V 4 bases and J 12 bases; bases outside gene matches: 9. Germline CDR1 is SGDLS and CDR2 is YYNGEE. The DNA for the CDR3 is TGTGCCAGCAGCACCCCCCTGACTAGCGGGGCGCAGTTCTTC. Its translation: CASSTPLTSGAQFF. Based on the CDR3 plus reference TRBV9 and TRBJ2-1, the full variable domain is DSGVTQTPKHLITATGQRVTLRCSPRSGDLSVYWYQQSLDQGLQFLIQYYNGEERAKGNILERFSAQQFPDLHSELNLSSLELGDSALYFCASSTPLTSGAQFFGPGTRLTVL.

V is TRBV27 and J is TRBJ2-6, with a tentative D call TRBD1 (5 bases). Germline CDR1 reads MNHEY; CDR2 reads SMNVEV (reference sequence). The CDR3 has 15 residues. V lost 4 bases and J lost 2, with 9 bases in between. The CDR3: CASSYQGPGANVLTF. The CDR3 DNA reads as TGTGCCAGCAGTTACCAGGGCCCTGGGGCCAACGTCCTGACTTTC. The full variable domain, its missing parts supplied by reference TRBV27 and TRBJ2-6, is EAQVTQNPRYLITVTGKKLTVTCSQNMNHEYMSWYRQDPGLGLRQIYYSMNVEVTDKGDVPEGYKVSRKEKRNFPLILESPSPNQTSLYFCASSYQGPGANVLTFGAGSRLTVL.

This chain joins TRBV10-1 and TRBJ1-2, with 12 bases lining up with TRBD1. The CDR3 sequence is 13 residues long. The J segment lost 8 bases and the V segment lost 4 bases, leaving 2 bases of the junction unmatched. CDR1 WNHNN and CDR2 SYGVQD come from the germline V gene (reference sequence). CDR3 protein: CASSAGTGGGYTF. CDR3 DNA: TGCGCCAGCAGTGCCGGGACAGGGGGCGGCTACACCTTC.

V gene TRBV7-9 combines with J gene TRBJ2-7; D is undetermined. The length of the CDR3 is 14 residues. In germline, CDR1 is SEHNR, CDR2 FQNEAQ (reference sequence). V was trimmed by 1 base and J by 3 bases, leaving 10 bases between them. The CDR3 sequence: CASSLDSYNYEQYF. The DNA of the CDR3 is TGTGCCAGCAGCTTAGACAGTTACAACTACGAGCAGTACTTC.

V is TRBV19 and J is TRBJ2-3, with 11 positions matching TRBD1. J was trimmed by 1 base and V by 6 bases; bases with no gene match: 3. Germline CDR1 is LNHDA and CDR2 is SQIVND (reference sequence). This CDR3 is built from 15 residues. CDR3 amino acids: CASRGTGGGTDTQYF. DNA for the CDR3: TGTGCCAGTAGAGGGACAGGGGGAGGCACAGATACGCAGTATTTT.

This rearrangement joins TRBV27 to TRBJ1-2, with unresolved D. Germline V gene sequence: CDR1 MNHEY, CDR2 SMNVEV (reference sequence). Trimming removed 3 bases at V and 4 bases at J, with 9 bases between. The CDR3 totals 13 residues. CDR3 nucleotide sequence: TGTGCCAGCAGTTTCGGCAGGCCCTATGGCTACACCTTC. As protein: CASSFGRPYGYTF.

This clone is a singleton in its sample. The chain employs TRBV15 and TRBJ2-6; unclear D gene. The CDR3 runs 14 residues. CDR1 LNHNV and CDR2 YYDKDF come from the germline V gene (reference sequence). V was cut by 1 base and J by 4 bases, with 5 bases left in between. In DNA, the CDR3 is TGTGCCACCAGCAGAGCTTCCGGGGCCAACGTCCTGACTTTC. Translation: CATSRASGANVLTF.

The chain employs TRBV7-6 and TRBJ1-2; 10 nucleotides align to TRBD1. V shed 5 bases, J shed 0 bases, and the junction held 9 bases outside the gene matches. Germline CDR1 reads SGHVS; CDR2 reads FNYEAQ. This CDR3 contains 17 residues. CDR3 nucleotide sequence: TGTGCCAGCAGCCCAGGGACAGGGGAGCCCGCTAACTATGGCTACACCTTC. Translation gives CASSPGTGEPANYGYTF.

This rearrangement joins TRBV2 to TRBJ1-4, with TRBD1 matching over 8 bases. The CDR3 totals 13 residues. Germline V CDR1 and CDR2: SNHLY, FYNNEI. V trimming: 6 bases; J trimming: 3 bases; junction bases outside the gene matches: 0. The CDR3 here is CASRQGANEKLFF. The CDR3 DNA sequence: TGTGCCAGCAGACAGGGGGCTAATGAAAAACTGTTTTTT.

V and J are TRBV18 and TRBJ2-7; D might be TRBD2 (6 bases). The V end lost 3 bases, the J end lost 3 bases, and 9 bases lay between the germline ends. CDR1 is KGHSH, CDR2 LQKENI, per germline. The CDR3 loop spans 13 amino acids. CDR3 sequence: CASSPNGGYEQYF. The DNA of the CDR3 is TGTGCCAGCTCACCGAACGGGGGCTACGAGCAGTACTTC. The full variable domain, its missing parts supplied by reference TRBV18 and TRBJ2-7, is NAGVMQNPRHLVRRRGQEARLRCSPMKGHSHVYWYRQLPEEGLKFMVYLQKENIIDESGMPKERFSAEFPKEGPSILRIQQVVRGDSAAYFCASSPNGGYEQYFGPGTRLTVT.

The J gene is TRBJ1-3, the V gene TRBV30; D call uncertain. V was cut by 5 bases and J by 4 bases, with 15 bases left in between. Germline loops: CDR1 GTSNPN, CDR2 SVGIG (reference sequence). The CDR3 loop spans 14 amino acids. CDR3: CAWFDSTLGNTIYF. CDR3 DNA: TGTGCCTGGTTCGACTCAACCCTCGGAAACACCATATATTTT.

This chain connects TRBV5-1 to TRBJ2-7; D possibly corresponds to TRBD1 (6 bases). With 5 bases removed from V and 4 bases from J, the gap between germline ends came to 16 bases. This CDR3 comprises 14 residues. CDR1 is SGHRS, CDR2 YFSETQ, per germline. CDR3 nucleotide sequence: TGCGCCAGCAGTCTGAACGCCGGGACATACGAGCAGTACTTC. Protein sequence: CASSLNAGTYEQYF.

This clone has only one observation. The gene calls are TRBV13 and TRBJ2-7; tentatively, D is TRBD1 (7 bases). V lost 5 bases to trimming and J lost 3 bases, with 14 bases between them. Germline CDR1 reads PRHDT; CDR2 reads FYEKMQ (reference sequence). The CDR3 has 14 residues. This chain's CDR3 is CASSSSGGRYEQYF. As DNA, the CDR3 is TGTGCCAGCAGCAGCTCAGGGGGGCGCTACGAGCAGTACTTC. The full variable domain, in which reference TRBV13 and TRBJ2-7 provide the parts outside the CDR3, is AAGVIQSPRHLIKEKRETATLKCYPIPRHDTVYWYQQGPGQDPQFLISFYEKMQSDKGSIPDRFSAQQFSDYHSELNMSSLELGDSALYFCASSSSGGRYEQYFGPGTRLTVT.

In this sample, this clone turned up once. This chain connects TRBV28 to TRBJ1-1; weak D call: TRBD1 (5 bases). The CDR3 runs 14 residues. Germline loops: CDR1 MDHEN, CDR2 SYDVKM. Trimming cost V 2 bases and J 1 base, with 8 bases left between them. CDR3 residues: CASSLTGRNTEAFF. The CDR3 DNA reads as TGTGCCAGCAGTTTAACAGGACGGAACACTGAAGCTTTCTTT. Full variable domain (remainder filled in from reference TRBV28 and TRBJ1-1): DVKVTQSSRYLVKRTGEKVFLECVQDMDHENMFWYRQDPGLGLRLIYFSYDVKMKEKGDIPEGYSVSREKKERFSLILESASTNQTSMYLCASSLTGRNTEAFFGQGTRLTVV.